This TCR beta chain was captured by sequencing in a study of T cell responses to AZD1222 COVID-19 vaccine. Measured with immunoSEQ multiplex PCR; TCRdb has only the in-frame clones, and not every one. Counted here are about 100,000 clones, 70% to 90% occurring once; the ten biggest clones make up 1.4%. Germline V CDR1 and CDR2: LGHDT, YNNKEL (reference sequence). This CDR3 is 12 amino acids long. V was trimmed by 4 bases and J by 7 bases, leaving 8 bases between them. The V gene is TRBV3-1 (or the pseudogene TRBV3-2), the J gene TRBJ2-1; D is unresolved. The sample was peripheral blood, taken on day 0 of AZD1222 vaccination. The sequence came from an adult in good health. CDR3 protein: CASSPPGNEQFF. CDR3 DNA sequence: TGTGCCAGCAGCCCCCCCGGGAATGAGCAGTTCTTC.